These T cell receptor beta chains were read from a single sample in a study of graft-versus-host responses after intestinal transplantation. The table came from immunoSEQ multiplex PCR; TCRdb's copy has only in-frame clones and leaves some out. The sample gives some 100,000 clones, about 90% of which show up once; approximately 6% is in the top ten. No antigen is known for these receptors. Sequenced material: unstimulated CD8+ T cells sorted from spleen or lymph node cells, taken before intestinal transplant. All receptors come from a human donor who received an intestinal transplant. CDR3s include the opening cysteine and the closing phenylalanine or tryptophan. A D gene is named only where the DNA matches it firmly. Clone size, where shown, is once, few, many, or a class for clones that have expanded.

V gene	D gene	clone size	J gene	CDR3 protein	CDR3 DNA
TRBV4-1	-	-	TRBJ1-1	CASSRQQEAGSEAFF	TGCGCCAGCAGCCGCCAGCAGGAGGCCGGCTCTGAAGCTTTCTTT
TRBV11-3	TRBD1	-	TRBJ2-2	CASSLGQGPTGELFF	TGTGCCAGCAGCTTGGGACAGGGGCCCACCGGGGAGCTGTTTTTT
TRBV13	TRBD2	-	TRBJ2-1	CASSSSGGTSVINEQFF	TGTGCCAGCAGTTCCTCCGGCGGGACTAGCGTTATAAATGAGCAGTTCTTC
TRBV5-1	TRBD2	-	TRBJ2-3	CASTDFGFWSGGPGDTQYF	TGCGCCAGCACCGACTTCGGGTTTTGGAGCGGGGGGCCGGGGGATACGCAGTATTTT
TRBV5-6	-	-	TRBJ2-5	CASSWPEREETQYF	TGTGCCAGCAGCTGGCCGGAGAGGGAAGAGACCCAGTACTTC
TRBV7-6	TRBD1	-	TRBJ1-6	CASSLGTTQGAHSPLHF	TGTGCCAGCAGCTTGGGCACTACCCAGGGGGCACATTCACCCCTCCACTTT
TRBV6-5	TRBD2	once	TRBJ2-5	CASSVASGGQETQYF	TGTGCCAGCAGCGTGGCTAGCGGGGGACAAGAGACCCAGTACTTC
TRBV6-1	-	-	TRBJ2-5	CASSEALGVGQETQYF	TGTGCCAGCAGTGAAGCGCTGGGGGTTGGGCAAGAGACCCAGTACTTC
TRBV10-2	-	-	TRBJ2-7	CASSGWWQGDFEQYF	TGCGCCAGCAGTGGTTGGTGGCAGGGCGATTTCGAGCAGTACTTC
TRBV4-1	-	-	TRBJ2-1	CASSQEGGWGPNEQFF	TGCGCCAGCAGCCAAGAAGGTGGATGGGGTCCCAATGAGCAGTTCTTC
TRBV7-3	-	-	TRBJ2-7	CASSLKGSDEQYF	TGTGCCAGCAGCTTAAAAGGGTCCGACGAGCAGTACTTC
TRBV2	-	-	TRBJ2-4	CANLGAKNIQYF	TGTGCCAACCTCGGAGCCAAAAACATTCAGTACTTC
TRBV6-5	TRBD2	-	TRBJ2-5	CASTSGTSTETQYF	TGTGCCAGCACATCCGGGACTAGTACGGAGACCCAGTACTTC
TRBV6-5	-	-	TRBJ1-1	CASSYGGKAFF	TGTGCCAGCAGTTACGGGGGGAAAGCTTTCTTT
TRBV4-1	-	-	TRBJ2-3	CASRRGGRDTQYF	TGCGCCAGCAGGAGGGGGGGCCGAGATACGCAGTATTTT
TRBV15	-	-	TRBJ1-5	CATSRDRGDQPQHF	TGTGCCACCAGCAGAGATAGGGGGGATCAGCCCCAGCATTTT
TRBV4-1	-	-	TRBJ2-1	CASSLPGADYNEQFF	TGCGCCAGCAGCCTGCCCGGAGCAGACTACAATGAGCAGTTCTTC
TRBV4-2	-	-	TRBJ2-5	CASSQEATGTQETQYF	TGTGCCAGCAGCCAAGAAGCTACGGGAACACAAGAGACCCAGTACTTC
TRBV6-1	TRBD1	-	TRBJ1-6	CASSEEGDRPLFYNSPLHF	TGTGCCAGCAGTGAAGAGGGGGACAGGCCTTTATTCTATAATTCACCCCTCCACTTT
TRBV13	-	-	TRBJ2-2	CASSRDLPRELFF	TGTGCCAGCAGCCGGGACCTCCCCCGGGAGCTGTTTTTT
TRBV2	-	-	TRBJ2-7	CASSEGGAGIYEQYF	TGTGCCAGCAGTGAAGGTGGGGCTGGCATTTACGAGCAGTACTTC
TRBV6-5	-	-	TRBJ2-1	CASSYLIGGYEQFF	TGTGCCAGCAGTTACTTAATTGGAGGATATGAGCAGTTCTTC
TRBV15	-	-	TRBJ2-5	CATSLGWLRSFRETQYF	TGTGCCACCAGCTTGGGGTGGCTACGCTCTTTTCGGGAGACCCAGTACTTC
TRBV6-5	-	-	TRBJ2-5	CASSYSIAGKETQYF	TGTGCCAGCAGTTACTCGATAGCTGGGAAAGAGACCCAGTACTTC
TRBV7-9	-	-	TRBJ1-2	CASSLVGTHYGYTF	TGTGCCAGCAGCTTAGTTGGGACCCACTATGGCTACACCTTC
TRBV27	TRBD1	-	TRBJ2-7	CASSIPGQGYEQYF	TGTGCCAGCAGTATCCCGGGACAGGGCTACGAGCAGTACTTC
TRBV9	-	-	TRBJ1-1	CASSDTFTGRDTEAFF	TGTGCCAGCAGCGATACATTTACAGGGAGGGACACTGAAGCTTTCTTT
TRBV2	TRBD2	-	TRBJ2-1	CASSDLAGDSNEQFF	TGTGCCAGCAGTGATCTAGCGGGAGATAGCAATGAGCAGTTCTTC
TRBV11-2	-	-	TRBJ2-7	CASSLDVIAPSYEQYF	TGTGCCAGCAGCTTAGACGTAATAGCGCCTTCCTACGAGCAGTACTTC
TRBV10-2	-	-	TRBJ2-7	CASSESYSSYEQYF	TGCGCCAGCAGTGAAAGCTACAGCTCCTACGAGCAGTACTTC
TRBV27	-	once	TRBJ2-7	CASSSPTLGSYEQYF	TGTGCCAGCAGTTCCCCCACGTTAGGGTCTTACGAGCAGTACTTC
TRBV6-4	TRBD2	few	TRBJ2-1	CASSEGLAGGNEQFF	TGTGCCAGCAGTGAGGGACTAGCGGGGGGCAATGAGCAGTTCTTC
TRBV11-3	-	-	TRBJ2-7	CASSPRDGNYEQYF	TGTGCCAGCAGCCCCCGGGACGGAAATTACGAGCAGTACTTC
TRBV9	TRBD1	-	TRBJ2-6	CASSLDRESGANVLTF	TGTGCCAGCAGCCTTGACAGGGAGTCTGGGGCCAACGTCCTGACTTTC
TRBV7-2	-	-	TRBJ2-6	CASSLFSPSSGANVLTF	TGTGCCAGCAGCTTATTCTCGCCGAGCTCTGGGGCCAACGTCCTGACTTTC
TRBV4-1	-	-	TRBJ1-5	CASSQSPDQPQHF	TGCGCCAGCAGCCAAAGTCCAGATCAGCCCCAGCATTTT
TRBV27	TRBD1	-	TRBJ1-1	CASSFNRIDRGGENTEAFF	TGTGCCAGCAGTTTTAATCGGATAGACAGGGGTGGGGAGAACACTGAAGCTTTCTTT
TRBV4-1	TRBD1	-	TRBJ1-2	CASSQMDRGYYGYTF	TGCGCCAGCAGCCAGATGGACAGGGGATACTATGGCTACACCTTC
TRBV13	-	once	TRBJ2-7	CASSLARGGSEQYF	TGTGCCAGCAGCTTAGCTAGAGGCGGTTCCGAGCAGTACTTC
TRBV6-5	-	-	TRBJ2-7	CASSYAPSYEQYF	TGTGCCAGCAGTTACGCACCTTCCTACGAGCAGTACTTC
TRBV11-2	-	-	TRBJ1-4	CASSARKPGHRDEKLFF	TGTGCCAGCAGCGCCCGTAAACCGGGACACAGAGATGAAAAACTGTTTTTT
TRBV7-9	TRBD1	-	TRBJ2-7	CASSFRDRVDEQYF	TGTGCCAGCAGCTTTCGGGACAGGGTCGACGAGCAGTACTTC
TRBV9	TRBD1	-	TRBJ2-3	CASSGKRGLTDTQYF	TGTGCCAGCAGCGGTAAAAGGGGGCTCACAGATACGCAGTATTTT
TRBV21-1	-	-	TRBJ1-5	CASSKALLGAESNQPQHF	TGTGCCAGCAGCAAAGCGCTTTTGGGGGCAGAGAGCAATCAGCCCCAGCATTTT